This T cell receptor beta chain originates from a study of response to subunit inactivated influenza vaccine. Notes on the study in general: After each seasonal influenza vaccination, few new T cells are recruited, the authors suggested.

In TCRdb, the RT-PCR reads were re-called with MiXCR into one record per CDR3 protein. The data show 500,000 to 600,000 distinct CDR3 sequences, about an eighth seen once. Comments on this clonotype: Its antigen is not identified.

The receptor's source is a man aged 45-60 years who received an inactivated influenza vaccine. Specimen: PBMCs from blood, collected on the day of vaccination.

The CDR3 loop reads CASSLWDREDIQYF. The CDR3 bases are TGTGCCAGCAGCTTGTGGGACAGGGAAGACATTCAGTACTTC. This rearrangement joins TRBV5-6 to TRBJ2-4; 9 bases match TRBD1. The germline gives CDR1 SGHDT, CDR2 YYEEEE. V lost 1 base to trimming and J lost 8 bases; unmatched junction nucleotides: 4. This CDR3 has 14 residues.